This is a list of T cell receptor beta chains from one sample in a study of cytomegalovirus exposure and HLA in healthy donors. TCRdb's copy holds only in-frame clones and misses some; the assay was immunoSEQ multiplex PCR. The listing records approximately 120,000 clones. Sequenced input: PBMCs. The receptors come from a man aged 18 to 30 in good health and CMV-seronegative. Each CDR3 is given with its conserved first and last residue. The D gene is left open where the match is weak.

v_gene	d_gene	j_gene	CDR3nt	CDR3aa
TRBV10-1	TRBD1	TRBJ2-1	TGCGCCAGCAGTGGGATACAGGGGGGTGAGCAGTTCTTC	CASSGIQGGEQFF
TRBV19	NA	TRBJ1-5	TGTGCCAGTAGGTCCAGAAACAATCAGCCCCAGCATTTT	CASRSRNNQPQHF
TRBV19	TRBD1	TRBJ2-7	TGTGCCAGTAGTCCGGGGACAGGGGGTTCCTTCGGGGGTCACGAGCAGTACTTC	CASSPGTGGSFGGHEQYF
TRBV5-4	NA	TRBJ1-2	TGTGCCAGCAGCTTGGGGGAGGGGGTAGCTAACTATGGCTACACCTTC	CASSLGEGVANYGYTF
TRBV30	NA	TRBJ2-3	TGTGCCTGGAGTGTACTTAGCGGAGGCACAGATACGCAGTATTTT	CAWSVLSGGTDTQYF
TRBV18	NA	TRBJ1-3	TGTGCCAGCTCACCGAAGCTTACAGGGATCTCTGGAAACACCATATATTTT	CASSPKLTGISGNTIYF
TRBV6-5	TRBD1	TRBJ2-7	TGTGCCAGCAGGCGGGGACAGGGCCACTACGAGCAGTACTTC	CASRRGQGHYEQYF
TRBV27	NA	TRBJ1-1	TGTGCCAGCAGTAACCATTCAGGGCCGCGCACTGAAGCTTTCTTT	CASSNHSGPRTEAFF
TRBV19	NA	TRBJ1-5	TGTGCCAGTATGGACCTCCGGGACACTCCGTACCGAATCAGGCCCCAGCATTTT	CASMDLRDTPYRIRPQHF
TRBV28	NA	TRBJ2-5	TGTGCCAGCGAAAACAGGGAGTTAAGGGAGACCCAGTACTTC	CASENRELRETQYF
TRBV5-6	TRBD2	TRBJ2-7	TGTGCCAGCAGCTTGGAGGGAGGGAACGAGCAGTACTTC	CASSLEGGNEQYF
TRBV10-3	TRBD1	TRBJ1-5	TGTGCCACTGACAGGGAAAAAAGGCAGCCCCAGCATTTT	CATDREKRQPQHF
TRBV4-2	NA	TRBJ1-1	TGTGCCAGCAGCCTCACAGAATTAGGGGGGGGAGGCAAATTCCATACTGAAGCTTTCTTT	CASSLTELGGGGKFHTEAFF
TRBV5-5	TRBD1	TRBJ1-2	TGTGCCAGCAGCTCAAACCGGGACAGTGGCTACACCTTC	CASSSNRDSGYTF
TRBV5-1	NA	TRBJ1-1	TGCGCCAGCAGCTTAGCTGGGGCCGCCCTTACTAACACTGAAGCTTTCTTT	CASSLAGAALTNTEAFF
TRBV7-2	NA	TRBJ1-2	TGTGCCAGCAGCTTTACATCTAGGGGCTACACCTTC	CASSFTSRGYTF
TRBV5-1	NA	TRBJ2-7	TGCGCCAGCAGCTTGGGCGCCCTACGGTACGAGCAGTACTTC	CASSLGALRYEQYF
TRBV5-1	NA	TRBJ2-7	TGCGCCAGCAGCTTGGCGGGTAACTACGAGCAGTACTTC	CASSLAGNYEQYF
TRBV9	TRBD1	TRBJ1-3	TGTGCCAGCAGCGTGGTCGGGACAGGGGTAGCGAACACCATATATTTT	CASSVVGTGVANTIYF
TRBV5-1	NA	TRBJ2-3	TGCGCCAGCAGCTTGGCGGGGTCCGATACGCAGTATTTT	CASSLAGSDTQYF
TRBV7-7	NA	TRBJ1-2	TGTGCCAGCAGCTCGACTGGATCACCTAGGACACCTAACTATGGCTACACCTTC	CASSSTGSPRTPNYGYTF
TRBV6-5	NA	TRBJ2-1	TGTGCCAGCAGTTTGGGGAGCTCCTACAATGAGCAGTTCTTC	CASSLGSSYNEQFF
TRBV10-1	TRBD1	TRBJ1-1	TGCGCCAGTACAACAGGGGTGTCAACTGAAGCTTTCTTT	CASTTGVSTEAFF
TRBV6-5	TRBD1	TRBJ1-1	TGTGCCAGCAGAGCACCGGGACAGTTTTTTGAAGCTTTCTTT	CASRAPGQFFEAFF
TRBV29-1	TRBD2	TRBJ2-1	TGCAGCGTTGAGGGACTAGCGGGGGTAGATGAGCAGTTCTTC	CSVEGLAGVDEQFF
TRBV2	NA	TRBJ2-5	TGTGCCAGCAGACGACAGGCTCGGGAGACCCAGTACTTC	CASRRQARETQYF
TRBV29-1	NA	TRBJ2-5	TGCAGCGTTGGGGGCGCGGGACAAGAGACCCAGTACTTC	CSVGGAGQETQYF
TRBV19	NA	TRBJ1-5	TGTGCCAGTAGTATTGGGGCAGGCCCTCTATTGGCCCAGCATTTT	CASSIGAGPLLAQHF
TRBV9	NA	TRBJ1-1	TGTGCCAGCAGCGTAGATAGCATGGCGGGGAACACTGAAGCTTTCTTT	CASSVDSMAGNTEAFF
TRBV19	TRBD1	TRBJ2-2	TGTGCCAGTAGTTGGCGGGACAGGGACACCGGGGAGCTGTTTTTT	CASSWRDRDTGELFF
TRBV11-2	TRBD1	TRBJ1-4	TGTGCCAGCAGCGGGACAGGGGTGTTTATTGAAAAACTGTTTTTT	CASSGTGVFIEKLFF
TRBV2	NA	TRBJ1-5	TGTGCCAGCAGTGAAATTAATAGCAATCAGCCCCAGCATTTT	CASSEINSNQPQHF
TRBV5-1	TRBD1	TRBJ2-1	TGCGCCAGCAGCTCCAAGGGGGCAAATGAGCAGTTCTTC	CASSSKGANEQFF
TRBV30	NA	TRBJ2-1	TGTGCCTGGAGGTCGGTAAGCGGATACAATGAGCAGTTCTTC	CAWRSVSGYNEQFF
TRBV5-1	TRBD1	TRBJ1-6	TGCGCCAGCTCGGACGGCAGGGGGAATTCACCCCTCCACTTT	CASSDGRGNSPLHF
TRBV2	NA	TRBJ1-4	TGTGCCAGCATGTCGGGGTCTCGGGAAAAACTGTTTTTT	CASMSGSREKLFF
TRBV27	NA	TRBJ1-1	TGTGCCAGCAGTTTATCACTCGTGAACACTGAAGCTTTCTTT	CASSLSLVNTEAFF
TRBV5-1	NA	TRBJ2-7	TGCGCCAGCACTATGAGGGCGGAGCCCTACGAGCAGTACTTC	CASTMRAEPYEQYF
TRBV9	TRBD2	TRBJ2-1	TGTGCCAGCAGCGTACAAATGGAGCGGGGGGCCAATGAGCAGTTCTTC	CASSVQMERGANEQFF
TRBV5-1	TRBD2	TRBJ2-3	TGCGCCAGCAGTCTACTAGCGGGAGGGCCCGGAGTAGATACGCAGTATTTT	CASSLLAGGPGVDTQYF
TRBV7-2	NA	TRBJ1-2	TGTGCCAGCAGCTTAGTTAGGGAGAACGGCTACACCTTC	CASSLVRENGYTF
TRBV29-1	NA	TRBJ2-3	TGCAGCGTTGTGGGGGTGGGAGGGGGATTCACAGATACGCAGTATTTT	CSVVGVGGGFTDTQYF
TRBV28	TRBD2	TRBJ2-3	TGTGCCAGCAGTAGCACCGAGTTGACTAGCGGGAGGGCCGAGGTCTGGTATTTT	CASSSTELTSGRAEVWYF
TRBV2	TRBD1	TRBJ1-5	TGTGCCAGCAGTGTCGGGACAGTGATTAGCAATCAGCCCCAGCATTTT	CASSVGTVISNQPQHF
TRBV5-1	TRBD2	TRBJ2-5	TGCGCCAGCAGCTGGGGGGGGACGCAAGAGACCCAGTACTTC	CASSWGGTQETQYF
TRBV2	NA	TRBJ1-2	TGTGCCAGCATGCACAGGGAAAACTATGGCTACACCTTC	CASMHRENYGYTF
TRBV19	NA	TRBJ2-7	TGTGCCAGTAGTATAGTATTCGGGAATACCTACGAGCAGTACTTC	CASSIVFGNTYEQYF
TRBV6-5	NA	TRBJ1-1	TGTGCCAGCACCACCAGGGGCAAACGGGAAGCTTTCTTT	CASTTRGKREAFF
TRBV5-1	TRBD1	TRBJ2-1	TGCGCCAGCAGCTCCGGGACTGGGGACAGGGGTTTCTTC	CASSSGTGDRGFF
TRBV2	TRBD1	TRBJ1-2	TGTGCCAGCAGTGGCCCTCTGGGACAGGGGGACTATGGCTACACCTTC	CASSGPLGQGDYGYTF
TRBV28	NA	TRBJ2-2	TGTGCCAGCAGCCTACTCCCCGCGGGCGGGGAGCTGTTTTTT	CASSLLPAGGELFF